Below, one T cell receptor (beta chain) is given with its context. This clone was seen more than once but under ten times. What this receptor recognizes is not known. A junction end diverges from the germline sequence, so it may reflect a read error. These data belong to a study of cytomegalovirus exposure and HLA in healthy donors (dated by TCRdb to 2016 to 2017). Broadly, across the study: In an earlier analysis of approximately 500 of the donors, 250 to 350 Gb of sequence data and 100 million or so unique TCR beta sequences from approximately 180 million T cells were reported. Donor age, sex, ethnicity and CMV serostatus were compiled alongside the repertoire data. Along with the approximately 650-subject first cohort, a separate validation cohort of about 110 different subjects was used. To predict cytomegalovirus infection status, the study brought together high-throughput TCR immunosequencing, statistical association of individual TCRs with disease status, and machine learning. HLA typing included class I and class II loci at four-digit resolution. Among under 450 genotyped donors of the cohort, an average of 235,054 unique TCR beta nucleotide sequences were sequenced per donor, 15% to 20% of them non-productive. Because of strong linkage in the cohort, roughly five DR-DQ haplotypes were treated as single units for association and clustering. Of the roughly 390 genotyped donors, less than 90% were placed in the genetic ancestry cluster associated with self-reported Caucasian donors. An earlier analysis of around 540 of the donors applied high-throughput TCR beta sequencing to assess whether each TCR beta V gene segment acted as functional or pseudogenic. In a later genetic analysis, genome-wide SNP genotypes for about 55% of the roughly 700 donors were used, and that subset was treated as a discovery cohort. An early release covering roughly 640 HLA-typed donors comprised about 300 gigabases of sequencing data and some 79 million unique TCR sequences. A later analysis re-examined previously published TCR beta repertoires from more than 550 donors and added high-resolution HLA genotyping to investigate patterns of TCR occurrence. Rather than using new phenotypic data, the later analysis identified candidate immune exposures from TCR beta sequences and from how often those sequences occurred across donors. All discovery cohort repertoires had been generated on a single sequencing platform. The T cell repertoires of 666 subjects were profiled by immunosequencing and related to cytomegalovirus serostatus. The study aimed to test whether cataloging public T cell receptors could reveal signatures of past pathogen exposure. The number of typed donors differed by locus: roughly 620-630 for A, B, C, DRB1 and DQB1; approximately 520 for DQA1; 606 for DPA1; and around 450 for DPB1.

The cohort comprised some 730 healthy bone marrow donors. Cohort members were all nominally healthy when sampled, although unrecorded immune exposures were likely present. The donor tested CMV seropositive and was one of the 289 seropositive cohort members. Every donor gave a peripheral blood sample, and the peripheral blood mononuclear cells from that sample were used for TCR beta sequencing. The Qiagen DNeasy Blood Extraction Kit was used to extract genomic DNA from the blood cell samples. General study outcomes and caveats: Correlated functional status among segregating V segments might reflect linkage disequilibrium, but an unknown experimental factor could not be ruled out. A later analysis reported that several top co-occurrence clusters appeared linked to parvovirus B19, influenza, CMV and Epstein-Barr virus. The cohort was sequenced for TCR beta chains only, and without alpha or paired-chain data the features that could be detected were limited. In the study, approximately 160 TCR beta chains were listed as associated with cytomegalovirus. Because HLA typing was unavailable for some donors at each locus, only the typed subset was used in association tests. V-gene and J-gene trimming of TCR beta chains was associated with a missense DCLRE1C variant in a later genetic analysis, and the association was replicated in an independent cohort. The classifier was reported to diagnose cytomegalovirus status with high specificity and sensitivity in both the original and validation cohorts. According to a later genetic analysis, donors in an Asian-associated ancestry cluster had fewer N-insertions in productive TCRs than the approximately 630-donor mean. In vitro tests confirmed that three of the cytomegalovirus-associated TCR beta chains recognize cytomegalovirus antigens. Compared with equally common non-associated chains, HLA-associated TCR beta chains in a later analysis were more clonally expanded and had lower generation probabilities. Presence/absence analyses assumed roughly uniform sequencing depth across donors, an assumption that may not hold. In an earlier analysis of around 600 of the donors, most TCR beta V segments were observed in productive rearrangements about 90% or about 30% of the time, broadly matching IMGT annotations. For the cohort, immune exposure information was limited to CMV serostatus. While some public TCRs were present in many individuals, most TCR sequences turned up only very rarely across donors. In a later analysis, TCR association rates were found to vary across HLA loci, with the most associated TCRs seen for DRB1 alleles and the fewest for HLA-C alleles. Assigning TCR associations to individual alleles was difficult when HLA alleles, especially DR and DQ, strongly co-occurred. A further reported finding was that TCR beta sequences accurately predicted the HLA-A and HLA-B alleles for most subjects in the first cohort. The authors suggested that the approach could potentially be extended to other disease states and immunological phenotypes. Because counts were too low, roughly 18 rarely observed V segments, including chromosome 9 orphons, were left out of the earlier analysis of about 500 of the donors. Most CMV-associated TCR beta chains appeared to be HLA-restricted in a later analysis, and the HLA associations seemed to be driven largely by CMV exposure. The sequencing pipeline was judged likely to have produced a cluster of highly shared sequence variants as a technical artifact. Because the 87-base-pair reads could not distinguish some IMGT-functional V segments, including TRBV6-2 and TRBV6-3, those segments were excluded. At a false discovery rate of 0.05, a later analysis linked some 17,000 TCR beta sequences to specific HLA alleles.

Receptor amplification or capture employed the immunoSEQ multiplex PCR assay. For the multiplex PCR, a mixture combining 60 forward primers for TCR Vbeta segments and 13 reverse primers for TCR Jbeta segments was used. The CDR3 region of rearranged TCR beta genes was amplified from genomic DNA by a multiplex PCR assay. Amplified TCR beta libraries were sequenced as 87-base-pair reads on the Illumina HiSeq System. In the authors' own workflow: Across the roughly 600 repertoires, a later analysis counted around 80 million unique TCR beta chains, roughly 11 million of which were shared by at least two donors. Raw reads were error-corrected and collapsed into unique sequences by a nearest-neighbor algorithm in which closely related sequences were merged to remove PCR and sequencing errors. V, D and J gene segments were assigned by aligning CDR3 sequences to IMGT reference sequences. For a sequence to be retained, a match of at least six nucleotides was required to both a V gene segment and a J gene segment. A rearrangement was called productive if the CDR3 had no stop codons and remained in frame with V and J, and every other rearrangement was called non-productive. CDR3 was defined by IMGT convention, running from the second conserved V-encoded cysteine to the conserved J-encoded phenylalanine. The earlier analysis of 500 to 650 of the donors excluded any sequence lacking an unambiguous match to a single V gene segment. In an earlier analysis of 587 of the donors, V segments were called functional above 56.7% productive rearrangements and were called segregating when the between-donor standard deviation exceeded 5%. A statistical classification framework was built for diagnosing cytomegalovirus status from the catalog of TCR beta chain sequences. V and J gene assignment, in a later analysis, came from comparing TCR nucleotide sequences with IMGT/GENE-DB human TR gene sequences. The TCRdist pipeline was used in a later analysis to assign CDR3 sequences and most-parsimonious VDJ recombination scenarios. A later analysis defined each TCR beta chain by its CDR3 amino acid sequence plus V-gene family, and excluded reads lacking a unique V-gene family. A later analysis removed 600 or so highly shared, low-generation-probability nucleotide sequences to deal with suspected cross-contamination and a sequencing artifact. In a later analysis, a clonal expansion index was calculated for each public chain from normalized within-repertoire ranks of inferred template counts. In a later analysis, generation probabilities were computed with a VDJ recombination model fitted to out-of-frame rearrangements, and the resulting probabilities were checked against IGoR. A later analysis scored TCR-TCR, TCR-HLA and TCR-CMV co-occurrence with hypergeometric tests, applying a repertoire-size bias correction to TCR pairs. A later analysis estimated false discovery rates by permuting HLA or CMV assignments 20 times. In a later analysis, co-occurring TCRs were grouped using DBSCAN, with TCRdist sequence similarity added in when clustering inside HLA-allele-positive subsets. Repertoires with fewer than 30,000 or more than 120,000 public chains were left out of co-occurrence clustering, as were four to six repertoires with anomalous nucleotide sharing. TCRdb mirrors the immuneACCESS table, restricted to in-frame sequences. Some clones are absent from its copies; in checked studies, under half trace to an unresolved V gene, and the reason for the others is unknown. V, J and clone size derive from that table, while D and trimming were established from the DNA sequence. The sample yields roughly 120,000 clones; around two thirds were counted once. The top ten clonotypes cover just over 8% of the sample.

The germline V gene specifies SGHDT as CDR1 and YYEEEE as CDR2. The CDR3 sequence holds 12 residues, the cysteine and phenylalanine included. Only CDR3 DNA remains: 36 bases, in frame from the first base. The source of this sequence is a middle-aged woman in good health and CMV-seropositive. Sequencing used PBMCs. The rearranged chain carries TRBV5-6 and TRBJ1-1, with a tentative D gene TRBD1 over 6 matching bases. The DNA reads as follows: TGTGCCAGCAGCTTGGGAGGGAGGGGGGACACCTTT. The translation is CASSLGGRGDTF. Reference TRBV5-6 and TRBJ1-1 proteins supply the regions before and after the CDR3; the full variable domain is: DAGVTQSPTHLIKTRGQQVTLRCSPKSGHDTVSWYQQALGQGPQFIFQYYEEEERQRGNFPDRFSGHQFPNYSSELNVNALLLGDSALYLCASSLGGRGDTFGQGTRLTVV.